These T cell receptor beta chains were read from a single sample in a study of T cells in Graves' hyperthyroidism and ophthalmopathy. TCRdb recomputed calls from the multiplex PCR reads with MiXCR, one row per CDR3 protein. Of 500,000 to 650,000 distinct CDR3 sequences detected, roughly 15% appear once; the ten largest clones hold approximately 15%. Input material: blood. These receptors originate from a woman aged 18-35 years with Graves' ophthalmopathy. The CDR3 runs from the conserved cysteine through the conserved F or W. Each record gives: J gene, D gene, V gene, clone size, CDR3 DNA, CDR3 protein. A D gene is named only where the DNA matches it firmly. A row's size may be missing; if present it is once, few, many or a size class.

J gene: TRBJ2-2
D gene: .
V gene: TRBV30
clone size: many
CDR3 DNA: TGTGCCTGGGACCCCTTGAGGAACACCGGGGAGCTGTTTTTT
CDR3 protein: CAWDPLRNTGELFF

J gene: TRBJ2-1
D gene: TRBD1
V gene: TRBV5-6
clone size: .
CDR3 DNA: TGTGCCAGCAGCTTGGGGGCGCAGGGGGCCCGGGATGAGCAGTTCTTC
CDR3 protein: CASSLGAQGARDEQFF

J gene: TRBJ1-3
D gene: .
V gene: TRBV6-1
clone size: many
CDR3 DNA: TGTGCCAGCAGGGACGACAGGATCTCTGGAAACACCATATATTTT
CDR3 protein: CASRDDRISGNTIYF

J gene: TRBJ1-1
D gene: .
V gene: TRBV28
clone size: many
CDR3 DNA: TGTGCCAGCACCTCAACTCACTACACTGAAGCTTTCTTT
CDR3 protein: CASTSTHYTEAFF

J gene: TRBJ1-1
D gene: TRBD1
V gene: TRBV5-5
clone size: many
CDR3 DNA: TGTGCCAGCCTTACCGGGACAGCCATGAACACTGAAGCTTTCTTT
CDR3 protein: CASLTGTAMNTEAFF

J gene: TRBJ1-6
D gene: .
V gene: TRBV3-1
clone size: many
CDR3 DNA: TGTGCCAGCAGCGCCAGGGGTTACCCTAATTCACCCCTCCACTTT
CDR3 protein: CASSARGYPNSPLHF

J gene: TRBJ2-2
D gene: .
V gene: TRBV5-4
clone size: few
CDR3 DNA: TGTGCCAGCAGCTTTATGATGGCCGGGGAGCTGTTTTTT
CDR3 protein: CASSFMMAGELFF

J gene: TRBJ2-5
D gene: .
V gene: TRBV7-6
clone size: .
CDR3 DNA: TGTGCCAGCAGCTCCCGACAAGCGATAGGGGGAGAGACCCAGTACTTC
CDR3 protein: CASSSRQAIGGETQYF

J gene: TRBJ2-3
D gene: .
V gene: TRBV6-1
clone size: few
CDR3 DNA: TGTGCCAGCAGCAGGGCTCGTAGCACAGATACGCAGTATTTT
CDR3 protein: CASSRARSTDTQYF

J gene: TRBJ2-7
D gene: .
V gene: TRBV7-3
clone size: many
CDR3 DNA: TGTGCCAGCAGCCTAAAAAGGGCTTACGAGCAGTACTTC
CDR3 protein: CASSLKRAYEQYF

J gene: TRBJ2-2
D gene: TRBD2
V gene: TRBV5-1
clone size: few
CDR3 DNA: TGCGCCAGCAGCTTCGAGGGAGGGCCGCCGGAGCTGTTTTTT
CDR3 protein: CASSFEGGPPELFF

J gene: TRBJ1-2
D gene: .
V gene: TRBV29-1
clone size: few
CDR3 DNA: TGCAGCGTTCAGTCGCTCTATGGCTACACCTTC
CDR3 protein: CSVQSLYGYTF

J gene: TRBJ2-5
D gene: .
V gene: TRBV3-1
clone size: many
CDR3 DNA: TGTGCCAGCAGCCAAATGGCTCAGGAACAAGAGACCCAGTACTTC
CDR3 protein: CASSQMAQEQETQYF

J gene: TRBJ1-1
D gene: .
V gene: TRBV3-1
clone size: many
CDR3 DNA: TGTGCCAGCAGGGAGGGACCTATGAACACTGAAGCTTTCTTT
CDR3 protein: CASREGPMNTEAFF

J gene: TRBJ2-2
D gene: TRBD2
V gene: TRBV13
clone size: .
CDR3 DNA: TGTGCCAGCAGCTCTGGGACTAGCGTGAACACCGGGGAGCTGTTTTTT
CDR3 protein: CASSSGTSVNTGELFF

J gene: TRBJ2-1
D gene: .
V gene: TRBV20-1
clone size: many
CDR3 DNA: TGCAGTGTCGACGATGGGGGCGGGGGAGTCAATGAGCAGTTCTTC
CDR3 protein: CSVDDGGGGVNEQFF

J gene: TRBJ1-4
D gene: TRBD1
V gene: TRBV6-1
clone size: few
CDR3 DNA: TGTGCCAGCAGTGCCACAGGGGGCAGGGGGGAAAAACTGTTTTTT
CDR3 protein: CASSATGGRGEKLFF

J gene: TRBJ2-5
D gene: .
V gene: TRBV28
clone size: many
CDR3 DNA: TGTGCCAGCAGTTTGATGTCGGCCGGGGAGACCCAGTACTTC
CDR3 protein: CASSLMSAGETQYF

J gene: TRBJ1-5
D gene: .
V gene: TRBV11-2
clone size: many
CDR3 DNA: TGTGCCAGCAGCTTAGTGTCAGACCTTGATCAGCCCCAGCATTTT
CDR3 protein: CASSLVSDLDQPQHF

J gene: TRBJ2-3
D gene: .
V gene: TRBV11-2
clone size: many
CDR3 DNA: TGTGCCAGCAGCTCTTCGAGTGCTAGCACAGATACGCAGTATTTT
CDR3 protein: CASSSSSASTDTQYF

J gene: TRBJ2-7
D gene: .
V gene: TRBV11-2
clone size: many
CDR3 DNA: TGTGCCAGCAGCTTAGATCGTTCAGGCAGCCACGAGCAGTACTTC
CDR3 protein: CASSLDRSGSHEQYF

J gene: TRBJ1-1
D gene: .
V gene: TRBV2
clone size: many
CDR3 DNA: TGTGCCAGCAGTACCGTTGGGACGGTGAACACTGAAGCTTTCTTT
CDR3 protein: CASSTVGTVNTEAFF

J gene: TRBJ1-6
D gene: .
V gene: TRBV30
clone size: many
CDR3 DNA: TGTGCCTGGAGTGTACGGGGGGACTCCTATAATTCACCCCTCCACTTT
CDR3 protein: CAWSVRGDSYNSPLHF

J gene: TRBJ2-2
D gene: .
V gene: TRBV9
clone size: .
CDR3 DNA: TGTGCCAGCAGCGTAGGGCGGCTAGGGGCAGGCGGGGAGCTGTTTTTT
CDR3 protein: CASSVGRLGAGGELFF

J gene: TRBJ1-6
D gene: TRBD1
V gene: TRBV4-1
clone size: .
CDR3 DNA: TGCGCCAGCAGCCAAGGAGGACAGGGAACCAACTCACCCCTCCACTTT
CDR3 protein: CASSQGGQGTNSPLHF

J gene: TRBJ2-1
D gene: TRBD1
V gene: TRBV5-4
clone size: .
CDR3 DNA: TGTGCCAGCAGCTTGGAGGACAGGTACAATGAGCAGTTCTTC
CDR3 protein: CASSLEDRYNEQFF

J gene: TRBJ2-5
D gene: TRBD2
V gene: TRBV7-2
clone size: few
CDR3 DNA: TGTGCCAGCAGGGAGGGGACTAGCGGGCCCCAAGAGACCCAGTACTTC
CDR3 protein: CASREGTSGPQETQYF

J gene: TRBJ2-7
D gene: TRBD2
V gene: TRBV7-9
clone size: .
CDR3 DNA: TGTGCCAGCAGCTATTTTGCGGGGGGGACCTACGAGCAGTACTTC
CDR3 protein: CASSYFAGGTYEQYF

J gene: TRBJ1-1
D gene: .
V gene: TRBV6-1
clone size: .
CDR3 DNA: TGTGCCAGCACAGCCAGAGAGAACACTGAAGCTTTCTTT
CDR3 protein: CASTARENTEAFF

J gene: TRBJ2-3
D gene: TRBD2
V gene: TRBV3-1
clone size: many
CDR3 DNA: TGTGCCAGCAGCCAACCTAGCGGGCGTACGCAGTATTTT
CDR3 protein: CASSQPSGRTQYF

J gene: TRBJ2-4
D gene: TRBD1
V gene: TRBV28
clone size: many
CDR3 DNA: TGTGCCAGCAGTCCCGGACAGGGGGCGGTCATTCAGTACTTC
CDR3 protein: CASSPGQGAVIQYF

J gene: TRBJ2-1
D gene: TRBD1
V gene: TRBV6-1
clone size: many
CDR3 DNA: TGTGCCAGCATCGGGACAGGGCTGCGAAATGAGCAGTTCTTC
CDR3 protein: CASIGTGLRNEQFF

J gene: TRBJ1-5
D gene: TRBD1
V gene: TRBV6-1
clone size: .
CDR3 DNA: TGTGCCAGCAGTGATAAACCCGGGACAGGTTCCTTAAGCAATCAGCCCCAGCATTTT
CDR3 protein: CASSDKPGTGSLSNQPQHF

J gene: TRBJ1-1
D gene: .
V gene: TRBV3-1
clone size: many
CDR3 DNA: TGTGCCAGCAGCCAGGCCGGGGGCCAGGGTGGCACTGAAGCTTTCTTT
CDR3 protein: CASSQAGGQGGTEAFF

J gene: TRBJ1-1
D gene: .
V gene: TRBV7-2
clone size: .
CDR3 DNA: TGTGCCAGCAGCTTAACAACCAGGAACACTGAAGCTTTCTTT
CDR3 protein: CASSLTTRNTEAFF

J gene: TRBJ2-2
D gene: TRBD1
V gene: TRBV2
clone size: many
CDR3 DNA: TGTGCCAGCGACAGGGGGGACACCGGGGAGCTGTTTTTT
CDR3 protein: CASDRGDTGELFF

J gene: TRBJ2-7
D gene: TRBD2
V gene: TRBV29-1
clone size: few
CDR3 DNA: TGCAGCGTTGAAGAGGGGGGGACCCTCTACGAGCAGTACTTC
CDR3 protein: CSVEEGGTLYEQYF

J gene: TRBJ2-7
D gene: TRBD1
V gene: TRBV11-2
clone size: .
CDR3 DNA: TGTGCCAGCAGCTTATCAGGGGGTCTCGAGCAGTACTTC
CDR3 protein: CASSLSGGLEQYF

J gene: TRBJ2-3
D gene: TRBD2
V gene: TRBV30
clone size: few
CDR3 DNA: TGTGCCTGGAGTGGGACTAGCGATTTCATCACAGATACGCAGTATTTT
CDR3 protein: CAWSGTSDFITDTQYF